These 28 T cell receptor beta chains were all obtained from the same sample, sequenced in a study of cytomegalovirus exposure and HLA in healthy donors. Using immunoSEQ multiplex PCR, the repertoire was profiled, and TCRdb retains in-frame clones only, with some absent. The sample includes some 84,000 clones, roughly 88% of them seen just once. The specimen was PBMCs. These receptors were taken from a man aged 30 to 45 in good health and CMV-seronegative.

The chain couples TRBV28 to TRBJ1-6, with TRBD1 matching 10 bases. The CDR3 totals 17 residues. J gave up 7 bases and V 3 bases, and 9 bases lay outside the gene matches. Germline assignment: CDR1 MDHEN and CDR2 SYDVKM. The CDR3 spells CASSFRDRGFRNSPLHF. The CDR3, as DNA: TGTGCCAGCAGTTTCCGGGACAGGGGCTTTCGGAATTCACCCCTCCACTTT.

The chain carries TRBV5-1 and TRBJ2-7; TRBD1 aligns across 10 bases. With V trimmed by 3 bases and J by 4 bases, 13 bases remained unmatched. CDR1 and CDR2 (germline): SGHRS, YFSETQ. The CDR3 spans 17 residues. The CDR3 is CASSSIGAGQGDYEQYF. CDR3 sequence (DNA): TGCGCCAGCAGCTCAATAGGGGCTGGACAGGGGGATTACGAGCAGTACTTC.

The chain combines TRBV2 with TRBJ2-1, with 9 bases identical to TRBD2. Trimming cost V 3 bases and J 5 bases; bases outside gene matches: 2. Germline CDR1 and CDR2: SNHLY and FYNNEI. The CDR3 is made up of 14 amino acids. DNA of the CDR3: TGTGCCAGCAGTGAGGTAGCGGGGGACAATGAGCAGTTCTTC. Protein product: CASSEVAGDNEQFF. The entire variable domain, with the rest obtained from reference TRBV2 and TRBJ2-1, is as follows: EPEVTQTPSHQVTQMGQEVILRCVPISNHLYFYWYRQILGQKVEFLVSFYNNEISEKSEIFDDQFSVERPDGSNFTLKIRSTKLEDSAMYFCASSEVAGDNEQFFGPGTRLTVL.

The V gene is TRBV9, the J gene TRBJ2-5; 8 positions agree with TRBD1. Per germline, CDR1 SGDLS and CDR2 YYNGEE. The junction had 10 bases not matched to a gene; V was cut back by 4 bases and J by 5 bases. The CDR3 is 15 amino acids. CDR3 DNA: TGTGCCAGCAGCCCATCAGGGGGCTCTAGGGAGACCCAGTACTTC. Translation: CASSPSGGSRETQYF.

The rearrangement joins TRBV28 to TRBJ2-7; 11 bases line up with TRBD1. The length of the CDR3 is 15 residues. CDR1 and CDR2 (germline): MDHEN, SYDVKM. V gave up 0 bases and J gave up 4 bases; unmatched junction bases: 2. The chain's CDR3 is CASSLWGTGGYEQYF. In nucleotides, the CDR3 is TGTGCCAGCAGTTTATGGGGGACAGGGGGATACGAGCAGTACTTC.

The chain combines TRBV11-2 with TRBJ1-4, with D unclear. The length of the CDR3 is 18 residues. The germline V and J ends were trimmed by 6 bases and 0 bases, with 20 bases remaining between them. CDR1 and CDR2 (germline): SGHAT, FQNNGV. In DNA form, the CDR3 reads TGTGCCAGCAGTTACAGCCCGCGGGGATTTGCAACTAATGAAAAACTGTTTTTT. Encoded protein: CASSYSPRGFATNEKLFF.

CDR3 sequence reads: CASRIAQGLPWEQYF. The CDR3, as DNA: TGTGCCAGCAGAATCGCACAGGGGCTCCCGTGGGAGCAGTACTTC. This chain connects TRBV6-5 to TRBJ2-7; 7 nucleotides match TRBD1. Germline values: CDR1 MNHEY, CDR2 SVGAGI. V lost 6 bases, J lost 7 bases, and 15 bases stayed unmatched. This CDR3 spans 15 amino acids.

The genes are TRBV11-2 and TRBJ2-3, with D tentatively TRBD2 (5 bases). The V end was cut by 4 bases, the J end by 3 bases, with 17 bases between. This CDR3 has 16 amino acids. The germline V gene has CDR1 SGHAT and CDR2 FQNNGV. The CDR3 DNA reads as TGTGCCAGCAGCTCAACCCTCTTTAGGAGGACAGATACGCAGTATTTT. Translated: CASSSTLFRRTDTQYF.

This chain joins TRBV9 and TRBJ1-1; possibly TRBD1 for D (6 bases). Germline assignment: CDR1 SGDLS and CDR2 YYNGEE. This CDR3 region has 14 residues. Between the trimmed V and J ends, which lost 2 bases and 4 bases, there was a span of 12 bases. CDR3 sequence: CASSVRGGVTEAFF. For the CDR3, the DNA is TGTGCCAGCAGCGTTAGGGGGGGCGTCACTGAAGCTTTCTTT.

The gene calls are TRBV6-6 and TRBJ1-2; 7 bases are shared with TRBD1. Germline CDR1 and CDR2: MNHNY and SVGAGI (reference sequence). This CDR3 spans 15 amino acids. J gave up 8 bases and V 6 bases, and 15 bases lay outside the gene matches. CDR3 residues: CASSRTGVEAGGYTF. The CDR3 coding sequence is TGTGCCAGCAGCCGGACAGGCGTGGAGGCAGGCGGCTACACCTTC.

The chain links TRBV5-5 to TRBJ2-1; TRBD2 is a possible D gene (6 bases). This CDR3 is 16 amino acids long. V lost 2 bases and J lost 5, with 17 bases in between. The germline CDR1 and CDR2 sequences are SGHKS and YYEKEE (reference sequence). The CDR3 here is CASSFSAGQRNNEQFF. CDR3 nucleotide sequence: TGTGCCAGCAGCTTTTCTGCGGGGCAACGAAACAATGAGCAGTTCTTC.

This chain joins TRBV27 and TRBJ2-1, with no clear D. Germline V gene data show CDR1 as MNHEY and CDR2 as SMNVEV (reference sequence). This CDR3 is 14 amino acids long. Trimming took 5 bases from V and 5 from J, leaving 13 bases between them. The CDR3 DNA reads TGTGCCAGCAGTCCCCGACTGAACCACAATGAGCAGTTCTTC. Amino acid sequence: CASSPRLNHNEQFF.

The V and J genes are TRBV6-6 and TRBJ1-2; 9 bases fit TRBD1. V was pared by 5 bases and J by 8 bases, with 9 bases of the junction left unmatched. Germline V gene sequence: CDR1 MNHNY, CDR2 SVGAGI (reference sequence). There are 14 residues in the CDR3. CDR3 region: CASSLESTGGGYTF. In DNA form, the CDR3 reads TGTGCCAGCAGTCTCGAATCTACAGGGGGCGGCTACACCTTC.

The chain is built from TRBV11-2 and TRBJ2-1; D is undetermined. Trimming pared 1 base from V and 0 bases from J, leaving 7 bases between. The CDR3 has 15 amino acids. Per germline, CDR1 SGHAT and CDR2 FQNNGV. The chain's CDR3 is CASSLVTSSYNEQFF. The CDR3 nucleotides are TGTGCCAGCAGCTTAGTCACCAGCTCCTACAATGAGCAGTTCTTC.

In this sample, this clone turned up once. The chain uses TRBV15 and TRBJ2-3, with 12 nucleotides matching TRBD2. The CDR3 length is 19 residues. The trim removed 8 bases at V and 2 bases at J, leaving 17 bases unmatched. Germline V CDR1 and CDR2: LNHNV, YYDKDF (reference sequence). The CDR3: CATVGSLPGLAGYTDTQYF. For the CDR3, the DNA is TGTGCCACCGTCGGAAGCCTACCGGGACTAGCGGGCTACACAGATACGCAGTATTTT.

The chain couples TRBV10-3 to TRBJ2-2, with D possibly matching TRBD2 (6 bases). Between the trimmed V and J ends, which lost 9 bases and 6 bases, there was a span of 17 bases. Germline CDR1 reads ENHRY; CDR2 reads SYGVKD. The CDR3 is 14 residues long. This CDR3 is CAISGGTAAGELFF. The CDR3 nucleotides read TGTGCCATATCTGGGGGGACCGCCGCCGGGGAGCTGTTTTTT.

V and J are TRBV28 and TRBJ1-4, with 9 nucleotides matching TRBD1. This CDR3 spans 16 amino acids. Trimming cost V 6 bases and J 4 bases; bases outside gene matches: 9. From germline, CDR1 is MDHEN and CDR2 SYDVKM. Here the CDR3 reads CASRRIPGQGNEKLFF. DNA for the CDR3: TGTGCCAGCAGACGTATACCGGGACAGGGTAATGAAAAACTGTTTTTT.

J is TRBJ1-4 and V is TRBV5-1; 8 bases line up with TRBD1. V shed 4 bases, J shed 0 bases, and the junction held 17 bases outside the gene matches. CDR1 is SGHRS and CDR2 is YFSETQ in the germline V gene. This CDR3 region has 20 residues. CDR3 nucleotides: TGCGCCAGCAGCGTCTCCCGGGGGACAGGACCAGTTGCAACTAATGAAAAACTGTTTTTT. It encodes CASSVSRGTGPVATNEKLFF.

In DNA form, the CDR3 reads TGTGCCAGCAGTTCGATCGCAGGCTATTCACCCCTCCACTTT. Translation gives CASSSIAGYSPLHF. The chain carries TRBV6-5 and TRBJ1-6; D remains unclear. The germline V and J ends were trimmed by 4 bases and 8 bases, with 12 bases remaining between them. Germline assignment: CDR1 MNHEY and CDR2 SVGAGI. The CDR3 sequence is 14 residues long.

In this sample, this clone turned up a few times. The gene calls are TRBV6-1 and TRBJ1-1; no firm D call. Germline CDR1 and CDR2: MNHNS and SASEGT. The CDR3 sequence is 13 residues long. Trimming shortened V by 2 bases and J by 1 base, and 5 bases separated the two germline ends. The CDR3 DNA follows: TGTGCCAGCAGTGAATCGGGGAACACTGAAGCTTTCTTT. Translating gives CASSESGNTEAFF.

The table lists this clone with a count of one. The chain uses TRBV6-5 and TRBJ1-4; 7 positions match TRBD1. Germline V gene sequence: CDR1 MNHEY, CDR2 SVGAGI. V was pared by 6 bases and J by 7 bases, with 5 bases of the junction left unmatched. CDR3 length: 13 amino acids. The CDR3 loop is CASRPGGGEKLFF. The CDR3 DNA follows: TGTGCCAGCAGGCCAGGGGGTGGTGAAAAACTGTTTTTT.

This chain uses TRBV11-2 with TRBJ1-2; D is possibly TRBD1 (6 bases). Germline V lookup: CDR1 SGHAT, CDR2 FQNNGV. V gave up 5 bases and J gave up 5 bases, with 21 bases separating them. The CDR3 contains 16 residues. CDR3 amino acids: CASSPPTGGPIYGYTF. In DNA form, the CDR3 reads TGTGCCAGCAGCCCGCCCACGGGGGGGCCAATATATGGCTACACCTTC.

The gene calls are TRBV7-9 and TRBJ2-5; D might be TRBD2 (5 bases). Germline V gene sequence: CDR1 SEHNR, CDR2 FQNEAQ (reference sequence). The CDR3 runs to 15 residues. The ends were cut back, 2 bases at V and 5 bases at J, with 15 bases in the middle. The CDR3 is CASSLRGQFGETQYF. CDR3 in DNA: TGTGCCAGCAGCTTACGGGGTCAATTCGGGGAGACCCAGTACTTC.

This chain uses TRBV11-2 with TRBJ2-2; weak D call: TRBD1 (6 bases). The CDR3 consists of 15 residues. Trimming took off 4 bases at V and 5 bases at J, with 14 bases between the two ends. Looked up from germline, CDR1 is SGHAT and CDR2 is FQNNGV. The CDR3 is CASSSTGSRTGELFF. The CDR3, as DNA: TGTGCCAGCAGCTCAACAGGGAGTCGAACCGGGGAGCTGTTTTTT. The full variable domain, with the rest looked up from reference TRBV11-2 and TRBJ2-2, is EAGVAQSPRYKIIEKRQSVAFWCNPISGHATLYWYQQILGQGPKLLIQFQNNGVVDDSQLPKDRFSAERLKGVDSTLKIQPAKLEDSAVYLCASSSTGSRTGELFFGEGSRLTVL.

The V gene is TRBV5-6, the J gene TRBJ1-2; the match to TRBD1 covers 7 bases. The CDR3 is 14 amino acids. Germline loops: CDR1 SGHDT, CDR2 YYEEEE. Losses at the gene ends were 0 bases for V and 8 bases for J; bases not matched to a gene: 7. The CDR3 sequence: CASSLEQGLGGYTF. The CDR3 DNA is TGTGCCAGCAGCTTGGAACAGGGGCTGGGGGGCTACACCTTC.

The rearrangement joins TRBV10-1 to TRBJ2-7; D is possibly TRBD1 (6 bases). CDR1 WNHNN and CDR2 SYGVQD come from the germline V gene (reference sequence). The CDR3 is 14 amino acids. Trimming removed 3 bases at V and 3 bases at J, with 12 bases between. The CDR3 loop is CASSEGGSDYEQYF. CDR3 in DNA: TGCGCCAGCAGTGAAGGGGGATCGGACTACGAGCAGTACTTC.

The chain is built from TRBV4-2 and TRBJ2-1; 7 bases match TRBD1. Unmatched junction bases numbered 8, after V lost 5 bases and J lost 4 bases. The CDR3 has 15 amino acids. CDR1 is LGHNA and CDR2 is YNFKEQ in the germline V gene. The CDR3, as DNA: TGTGCCAGCAGCGCGAAGGGACAGCCTTACAATGAGCAGTTCTTC. Residues: CASSAKGQPYNEQFF.

The chain employs TRBV28 and TRBJ1-4; D is uncertain. CDR1 is MDHEN and CDR2 is SYDVKM in the germline V gene. CDR3 size: 13 residues. The ends were cut back, 6 bases at V and 0 bases at J, with 5 bases in the middle. The CDR3 sequence is CASRRTTNEKLFF. CDR3 sequence (DNA): TGTGCCAGCAGGCGAACAACTAATGAAAAACTGTTTTTT. Filled out from reference TRBV28 and TRBJ1-4, the complete variable domain reads DVKVTQSSRYLVKRTGEKVFLECVQDMDHENMFWYRQDPGLGLRLIYFSYDVKMKEKGDIPEGYSVSREKKERFSLILESASTNQTSMYLCASRRTTNEKLFFGSGTQLSVL.